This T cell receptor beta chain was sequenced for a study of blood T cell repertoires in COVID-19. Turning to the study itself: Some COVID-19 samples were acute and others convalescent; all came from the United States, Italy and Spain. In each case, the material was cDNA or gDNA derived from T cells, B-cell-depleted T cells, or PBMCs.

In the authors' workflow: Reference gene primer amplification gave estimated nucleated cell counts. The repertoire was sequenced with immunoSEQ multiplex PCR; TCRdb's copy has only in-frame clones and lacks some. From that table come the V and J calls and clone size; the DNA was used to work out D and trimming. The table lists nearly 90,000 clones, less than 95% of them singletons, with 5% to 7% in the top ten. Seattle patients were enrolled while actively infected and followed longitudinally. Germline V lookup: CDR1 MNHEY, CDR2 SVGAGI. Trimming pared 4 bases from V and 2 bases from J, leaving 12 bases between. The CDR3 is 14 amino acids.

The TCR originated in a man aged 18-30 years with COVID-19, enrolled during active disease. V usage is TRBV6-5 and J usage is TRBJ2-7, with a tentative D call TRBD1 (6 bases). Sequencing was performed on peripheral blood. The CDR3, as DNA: TGTGCCAGCAGTTCCGACGACAGGACCTACGAGCAGTACTTC. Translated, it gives CASSSDDRTYEQYF.